The clone carrying this T cell receptor (beta chain) has just a few counts. These data belong to a study of shared T cell receptors in the human thymus. Clones were read by immunoSEQ multiplex PCR, and TCRdb kept only the in-frame ones, dropping some. The table lists hundreds of thousands of clones, approximately 85% of them singletons. V was cut by 4 bases and J by 1 base, with 8 bases left in between. In germline, CDR1 is SGHDT, CDR2 YYEEEE. This CDR3 comprises 13 residues. The data also belong to a second study, concerning human thymus T cells. According to that study: The people who donated were healthy Finnish babies having corrective surgery for congenital heart defects. Thymic as well as blood repertoires seemed to favor certain V and J genes unevenly.

This chain links TRBV5-6 with TRBJ1-1; possibly TRBD1 for D (5 bases). The receptor's source is a girl under three years old with a congenital heart defect. The sample was thymocytes. The CDR3 loop reads CASSRQGNTEAFF. The CDR3 nucleotides read TGTGCCAGCAGCCGGCAGGGGAACACTGAAGCTTTCTTT.